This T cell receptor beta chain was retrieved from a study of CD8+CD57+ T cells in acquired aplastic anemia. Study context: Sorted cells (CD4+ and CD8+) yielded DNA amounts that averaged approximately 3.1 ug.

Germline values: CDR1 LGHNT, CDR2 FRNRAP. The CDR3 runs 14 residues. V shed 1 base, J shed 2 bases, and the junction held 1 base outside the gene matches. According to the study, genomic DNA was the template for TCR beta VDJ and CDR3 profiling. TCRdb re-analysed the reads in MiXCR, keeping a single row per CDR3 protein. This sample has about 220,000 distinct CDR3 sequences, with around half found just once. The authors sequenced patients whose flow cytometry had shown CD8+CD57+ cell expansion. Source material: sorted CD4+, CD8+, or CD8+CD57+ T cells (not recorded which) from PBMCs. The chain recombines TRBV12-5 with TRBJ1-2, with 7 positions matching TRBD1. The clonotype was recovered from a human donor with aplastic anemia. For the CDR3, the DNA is TGTGCTAGTGGTTTGGCAGGGGGAAACTATGGCTACACCTTC. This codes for CASGLAGGNYGYTF.